The following is a T cell receptor (beta chain) sequence with its context. Its antigen remains unidentified. This record comes from a study of blood T cells in healthy people across ages. Overall study results and limits: Higher diversity and more naive CD4+ cells were features of long-lived donors, compared to aged donors. A strong correlation between TCR beta diversity and naive T cell percentage was seen. Shifts in expanded clonotypes may have been confounded by donor CMV status, which was unknown.

Germline CDR1 and CDR2: SEHNR and FQNEAQ (reference sequence). The germline V and J ends were trimmed by 2 bases and 0 bases, with 16 bases remaining between them. This CDR3 spans 17 amino acids. Alongside a J-beta primer mix, a sample-barcoded 5' primer served in a second PCR lasting about 6 to 11 cycles. Every cDNA was tagged by a template-switch adaptor with 12 random nucleotides. MiXCR was run by TCRdb on the 5' RACE reads, yielding one entry per CDR3 protein. The sample includes about 1,800,000 distinct CDR3 sequences, about 30% of them seen just once. The receptor's source is a young woman in good health. The sample comprised blood. The chain has TRBV7-9 and TRBJ1-2, with TRBD1 as a possible D gene (5 bases). CDR3 sequence reads: CASSLMSTVGSNYGYTF. The CDR3 nucleotides are TGTGCCAGCAGCTTAATGTCGACAGTGGGTTCTAACTATGGCTACACCTTC. Combining the CDR3 with reference TRBV7-9 and TRBJ1-2 gives the whole variable domain DTGVSQNPRHKITKRGQNVTFRCDPISEHNRLYWYRQTLGQGPEFLTYFQNEAQLEKSRLLSDRFSAERPKGSFSTLEIQRTEQGDSAMYLCASSLMSTVGSNYGYTFGSGTRLTVV.